This TCR beta chain was recovered during a study of cytomegalovirus exposure and HLA in healthy donors. Study details: Previous work identified roughly 110 million unique TCR beta sequences from about 179 million T cells.

The PCR ran on 60 Vbeta and 13 Jbeta primers. The data were produced by immunoSEQ multiplex PCR, yet TCRdb's version contains in-frame clones alone and is incomplete. Of 90,000 to 150,000 clones in the sample, 81% were seen once. Trimming removed 1 base at V and 8 bases at J, with 14 bases between. The germline CDR1 and CDR2 sequences are SEHNR and FQNEAQ (reference sequence). The CDR3 length is 14 residues. Donors were nominally healthy when sampled, though unrecorded immune exposures were likely. Study conclusions and caveats: Later, an analysis found that common viral pathogens appeared to be linked with several of the most significant clusters.

Comments on this clone: The antigen is unknown.

This rearrangement joins TRBV7-9 to TRBJ1-2, with a tentative D call TRBD1 (6 bases). This TCR was sampled from a woman aged 35 to 49 in good health and CMV-seronegative. The sequenced sample was PBMCs. CDR3 region: CASSLVQGLGGYTF. CDR3 coding DNA: TGTGCCAGCAGCTTAGTACAGGGCCTAGGGGGCTACACCTTC.